What follows is one TCR beta chain and its context. Antigen unknown. This sample is drawn from a study of identical twins. Using its own MiXCR run on the 5' RACE reads, TCRdb lists one record per CDR3 protein. The sample has hundreds of thousands of distinct CDR3 sequences, 8% to 9% seen once. CDR1 is MNHGY and CDR2 is SVAAGI in the germline V gene. V was clipped by 2 bases and J by 5 bases, with 25 bases between them. The CDR3 has 20 residues. Study-wide findings and caveats: Out-of-frame beta sequences exhibited a weaker degree of excess twin sharing.

The data also belong to a second study, concerning yellow fever vaccine responses in identical twins.

This TCR was sampled from a woman younger than 35 in good health. The chain joins TRBV6-9 to TRBJ2-6; D not certain. The sequenced sample was PBMCs. The CDR3 here is CASSYRPSAGSIIWANVLTF. CDR3 bases: TGTGCCAGCAGTTATAGGCCCTCAGCAGGTTCTATCATCTGGGCCAACGTCCTGACTTTC.